These 5 T cell receptor beta chains came from one sample sequenced in a study of blood T cell repertoires in COVID-19 (TCRdb year 2020). The receptor library was made with the immunoSEQ multiplex PCR assay. TCRdb stores this immuneACCESS table with in-frame sequences only. Part of the clones is absent; in the studies checked, under half of the shortfall reflects unresolved V genes, and no reason is known for the rest. Counted in this sample were approximately 150,000 clones; 80% to 90% of them appeared once. About 1.7% of the sample is in the top ten clones. Sequenced: peripheral blood. The receptors here all came from a woman between 50 and 59 years old with acute or convalescent COVID-19.

The genes are TRBV4-1 and TRBJ1-3; TRBD1 is a possible D gene (5 bases). Between the trimmed V and J ends, which lost 0 bases and 8 bases, there was a span of 14 bases. CDR3 length: 15 amino acids. Looked up from germline, CDR1 is MGHRA and CDR2 is YSYEKL. CDR3 residues: CASSQERGTGHTIYF. The CDR3 coding sequence is TGCGCCAGCAGCCAAGAGCGGGGGACTGGCCACACCATATATTTT.

The V gene is TRBV6-5, the J gene TRBJ2-7, with 8 bases identical to TRBD1. The CDR3 extends over 14 amino acids. CDR1 is MNHEY, CDR2 SVGAGI, per germline. Losses at the gene ends were 6 bases for V and 1 base for J; bases not matched to a gene: 5. CDR3 in DNA: TGTGCCAGCAGGATGGGGACAGGTTCCTACGAGCAGTACTTC. Amino acid sequence: CASRMGTGSYEQYF.

CDR3 DNA: TGTGCCACCAGCAGAGAAATCCCTGGACAGCGCCCGACCTACGAGCAGTACTTC. Translated: CATSREIPGQRPTYEQYF. This chain connects TRBV15 to TRBJ2-7; weak D call: TRBD1 (6 bases). The CDR3 is 18 residues long. V was cut by 0 bases and J by 2 bases, with 20 bases left in between. The germline gives CDR1 LNHNV, CDR2 YYDKDF (reference sequence). Complete variable domain (other parts from reference TRBV15 and TRBJ2-7): DAMVIQNPRYQVTQFGKPVTLSCSQTLNHNVMYWYQQKSSQAPKLLFHYYDKDFNNEADTPDNFQSRRPNTSFCFLDIRSPGLGDTAMYLCATSREIPGQRPTYEQYFGPGTRLTVT.

The chain uses TRBV5-1 and TRBJ2-2; 11 nucleotides agree with TRBD1. The CDR3 runs 15 residues. V lost 7 bases and J lost 3; bases outside the gene matches: 5. Looked up from germline, CDR1 is SGHRS and CDR2 is YFSETQ. CDR3 sequence: CASHRTGGHTGELFF. The CDR3 nucleotides are TGCGCCAGCCACAGGACAGGGGGCCACACCGGGGAGCTGTTTTTT. Full variable domain (missing parts from reference TRBV5-1 and TRBJ2-2): KAGVTQTPRYLIKTRGQQVTLSCSPISGHRSVSWYQQTPGQGLQFLFEYFSETQRNKGNFPGRFSGRQFSNSRSEMNVSTLELGDSALYLCASHRTGGHTGELFFGEGSRLTVL.

V gene TRBV7-2 combines with J gene TRBJ2-1, with 14 nucleotides matching TRBD2. In germline, CDR1 is SGHTA, CDR2 FQGNSA. V shed 8 bases and J 7 bases; nucleotides not matched to a gene: 7. This CDR3 region has 15 residues. The CDR3 is CASSGLAGVVNEQFF. Here the CDR3 DNA reads TGTGCCAGCTCGGGACTAGCGGGAGTGGTGAATGAGCAGTTCTTC. Combining the CDR3 with reference TRBV7-2 and TRBJ2-1 gives the whole variable domain GAGVSQSPSNKVTEKGKDVELRCDPISGHTALYWYRQSLGQGLEFLIYFQGNSAPDKSGLPSDRFSAERTGGSVSTLTIQRTQQEDSAVYLCASSGLAGVVNEQFFGPGTRLTVL.